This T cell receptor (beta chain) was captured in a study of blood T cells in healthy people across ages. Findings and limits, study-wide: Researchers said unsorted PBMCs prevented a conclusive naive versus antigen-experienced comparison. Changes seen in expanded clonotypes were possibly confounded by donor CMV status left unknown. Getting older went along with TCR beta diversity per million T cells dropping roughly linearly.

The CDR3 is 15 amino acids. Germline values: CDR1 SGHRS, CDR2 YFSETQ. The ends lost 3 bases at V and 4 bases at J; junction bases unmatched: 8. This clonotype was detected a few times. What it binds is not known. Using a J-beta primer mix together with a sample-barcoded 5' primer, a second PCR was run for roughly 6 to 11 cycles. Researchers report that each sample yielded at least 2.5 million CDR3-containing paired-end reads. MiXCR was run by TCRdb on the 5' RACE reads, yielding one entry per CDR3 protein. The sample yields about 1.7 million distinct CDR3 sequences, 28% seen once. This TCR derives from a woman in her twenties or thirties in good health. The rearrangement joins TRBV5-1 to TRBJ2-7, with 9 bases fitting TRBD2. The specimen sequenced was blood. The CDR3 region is CASSSGGAGGYEQYF. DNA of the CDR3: TGCGCCAGCAGCTCTGGCGGCGCGGGGGGGTACGAGCAGTACTTC.